Following are 9 T cell receptor beta chains from one sample sequenced in a study of CXCR3-negative and CXCR3-positive naive CD8 T cells. Findings and caveats of the study: Compared with CXCR3-negative naive cells, CXCR3-positive naive cells showed more hydrophobic TRB CDR3s.

Through 5' RACE with UMI labels, the TRB cDNA libraries were prepared. Each CDR3 protein gets one entry in TCRdb, which reprocessed the 5' RACE reads and gives no DNA. This repertoire comprises roughly 110,000 distinct CDR3 sequences; its ten largest clones make up approximately 0.37%. For these TCRs, the target antigens are not known. Sequencing input: naive CXCR3+ CD8+ T cells from blood. The subset: CD45RO-CCR7+CD27+CD95- naive CD8+ T cells expressing CXCR3 (TNR3+). These TCRs come from a human donor in good health. Some clones in this sample may be carry-over from other donors' samples.

This chain links TRBV29-1 with TRBJ2-7. Germline lookup yields CDR1 SQVTM and CDR2 ANQGSEA. The CDR3 runs 12 residues. CDR3 sequence reads: CSVDDGAYEQYF.

The chain carries TRBV7-3 and TRBJ2-2; without DNA, the TCRdb call of TRBD2 cannot be checked. The CDR3 has 15 residues. CDR1 and CDR2 (germline): SGHTA, FQGTGA. The CDR3 loop reads CASSLNPQHTGELFF.

The chain couples TRBV28 to TRBJ2-3; the D call of TRBD1 rests on TCRdb alone, since no DNA is present to check it. CDR3 length: 14 amino acids. Germline V gives CDR1 MDHEN, CDR2 SYDVKM. Here the CDR3 reads CASSSPGGADTQYF.

This chain links TRBV5-4 with TRBJ2-1. CDR1 is SGHNT and CDR2 is YYREEE in the germline V gene (reference sequence). This CDR3 comprises 12 residues. The CDR3 reads CASSFIDNEQFF. Combining the CDR3 with reference TRBV5-4 and TRBJ2-1 gives the whole variable domain ETGVTQSPTHLIKTRGQQVTLRCSSQSGHNTVSWYQQALGQGPQFIFQYYREEENGRGNFPPRFSGLQFPNYSSELNVNALELDDSALYLCASSFIDNEQFFGPGTRLTVL.

The chain uses TRBV7-9 and TRBJ2-7; TCRdb calls TRBD1, which cannot be checked without DNA. Germline CDR1 reads SEHNR; CDR2 reads FQNEAQ (reference sequence). The CDR3 loop spans 15 amino acids. The CDR3 is CASSLAGTGNYEQYF.

The chain joins TRBV29-1 to TRBJ1-2; as DNA is missing, the TRBD1 call by TCRdb cannot be tested. CDR3 size: 15 residues. The germline V gene encodes CDR1 SQVTM and CDR2 ANQGSEA. CDR3 protein: CSVVSNQGTNYGYTF.

The chain employs TRBV5-1 and TRBJ2-3; TCRdb's D call, TRBD2, is unchecked because there is no DNA. The germline gives CDR1 SGHRS, CDR2 YFSETQ. This CDR3 contains 17 residues. This CDR3 is CASSLVALADSTDTQYF.

This chain connects TRBV2 to TRBJ2-2; there is no DNA to check the TCRdb D call of TRBD1. CDR1 is SNHLY and CDR2 is FYNNEI in the germline V gene. The CDR3 has 15 amino acids. The CDR3 loop reads CASSEGPRDTGELFF.

This chain joins TRBV12-3 or TRBV12-4 and TRBJ2-1. The CDR3 has 12 amino acids. CDR3 amino acids: CASSQIRNEQFF.